This T cell receptor (beta chain) derives from a study of T cell responses to AZD1222 COVID-19 vaccine. Whole-study findings and limits: Receipt of two AZD1222 doses was followed by a rise in Spike-specific TCR breadth and depth.

CDR1 and CDR2 from the germline V gene are SGHNT and YYREEE (reference sequence). CDR3 size: 16 residues. V was pared by 4 bases and J by 0 bases, with 9 bases of the junction left unmatched. Concerning this clone itself: The antigen is undetermined.

The method was immunoSEQ multiplex PCR; TCRdb's version includes in-frame clones alone and lacks a portion of them. The sample has about 100,000 clones; roughly 87% are singletons. The material sequenced was peripheral blood, taken on day 0 of AZD1222 vaccination. The rearrangement uses TRBV5-4 and TRBJ2-5; TRBD1 aligns across 7 bases. The clonotype was recovered from an adult in good health. Written as DNA, the CDR3 is TGTGCCAGCAGCAAGGGACAGCTAGGATACCAAGAGACCCAGTACTTC. Protein: CASSKGQLGYQETQYF.